Included here is one T cell receptor beta chain sequence, with context. Assay used: immunoSEQ multiplex PCR; TCRdb lists only in-frame clones, some missing. The sample lists 76,000 or so clones, roughly 88% seen once, with approximately 5.5% in the top ten. The sample originates from a study of OX40 agonist ivuxolimab in advanced cancers. With autoimmune disease history or systemic immunosuppression, patients were excluded. Samples of blood were obtained at baseline, on cycle 4 day 1, and on cycle 7 day 1. The length of the CDR3 is 16 residues. The receptor comes from an adult with an advanced solid tumor such as melanoma, head and neck, liver or kidney cancer. This specimen consisted of CD4+ or CD8+ T cells sorted from blood, obtained in a trial of the OX40 agonist ivuxolimab. The V call is TRBV12-1, the J call TRBJ2-2; the D call of TRBD1 is as the table states it, not checked on the DNA. TRBV12-1 is a pseudogene segment. The CDR3 bases are TGTGCCAGCAGCTTGGACAGGGGAGTAAGTTTCGGGGAGCTGTTTTTT. It encodes CASSLDRGVSFGELFF.